What follows describes a single TCR beta chain. Germline loops: CDR1 KGHSH, CDR2 LQKENI. Trimming took 5 bases from V and 6 from J; bases not matched to a gene: 13. The CDR3 has 16 amino acids. The data derive from a study of blood T cell repertoires in COVID-19. On the study more broadly: COVID-19 samples, acute and convalescent, were from the United States, Italy and Spain. T cells, B-cell-depleted T cells, or PBMCs provided the cDNA or gDNA that served as material.

Per the authors' pipeline: How many nucleated cells were present was estimated from reference gene primer amplification. Produced via immunoSEQ multiplex PCR; TCRdb's table is partial and in-frame only. V and J calls plus clone size are reproduced from that table; the DNA served to infer D and trimming. This table has 200,000 or so clones, 89% appearing once. The gene calls are TRBV18 and TRBJ2-7; 10 bases agree with TRBD1. The sequenced sample was peripheral blood. The receptor was isolated from a man aged 55 to 70 who had recovered from COVID-19. The CDR3 DNA reads TGTGCCAGCTCAAGTGAGCGACAGGGGGCGCGAGGCGAGCAGTACTTC. Its protein is CASSSERQGARGEQYF. Drawing the rest from reference TRBV18 and TRBJ2-7, the complete variable domain is NAGVMQNPRHLVRRRGQEARLRCSPMKGHSHVYWYRQLPEEGLKFMVYLQKENIIDESGMPKERFSAEFPKEGPSILRIQQVVRGDSAAYFCASSSERQGARGEQYFGPGTRLTVT.